Below, 26 T cell receptor beta chains from the same sample are listed, as sequenced in a study of regulatory T cells in long-lasting Graves disease. As for time point: persistent/refractory GD, antithyroid drugs over 5 years with positive TRAb. Making the TCR library involved RNA that had been extracted from PBMCs. Arm-PCR of CDR3 regions with iRepertoire HTBI primers generated TCR beta libraries. TCRdb re-derived calls from the multiplex PCR reads in MiXCR, one entry per CDR3 protein. The sample contains around 460,000 distinct CDR3 sequences, around a fifth of which appear only once. This material consisted of peripheral blood mononuclear cells (PBMCs), taken when the disease was refractory, from a patient treated with antithyroid drugs. The receptor source for this set is a female donor with Graves disease.

This clonotype was seen many times. The chain combines TRBV7-9 with TRBJ1-1; a weak D match, TRBD1 (6 bases). V dropped 3 bases and J dropped 10 bases, with 12 bases sitting between them. The CDR3 is 12 amino acids. CDR1 is SEHNR, CDR2 FQNEAQ, per germline (reference sequence). The CDR3 is CASSFKQGIAFF. CDR3 DNA: TGTGCCAGCAGCTTCAAACAGGGTATAGCTTTCTTT.

This clonotype was detected ten times or more. The rearrangement joins TRBV12-3 or TRBV12-4 to TRBJ1-6; no clear D. Trimming pared 2 bases from V and 0 bases from J, leaving 8 bases between. The CDR3 totals 16 residues. This CDR3 reads CASSLWLSSYNSPLHF. The DNA for the CDR3 is TGTGCCAGCAGTTTATGGCTGAGCTCCTATAATTCACCCCTCCACTTT.

This clonotype was seen ten or more times. V is TRBV11-2 and J is TRBJ2-7; no clear D. The length of the CDR3 is 15 residues. Germline V gene data show CDR1 as SGHAT and CDR2 as FQNNGV. V gave up 0 bases and J gave up 0 bases, with 9 bases separating them. The CDR3 here is CASSLEVTTSYEQYF. For the CDR3, the DNA is TGTGCCAGCAGCTTAGAAGTCACCACCTCCTACGAGCAGTACTTC. Full variable domain (outside the CDR3, taken from reference TRBV11-2 and TRBJ2-7): EAGVAQSPRYKIIEKRQSVAFWCNPISGHATLYWYQQILGQGPKLLIQFQNNGVVDDSQLPKDRFSAERLKGVDSTLKIQPAKLEDSAVYLCASSLEVTTSYEQYFGPGTRLTVT.

This clonotype was counted many times. The genes are TRBV29-1 and TRBJ2-7; 8 bases map to TRBD1. Germline loops: CDR1 SQVTM, CDR2 ANQGSEA. The CDR3 contains 13 residues. The V gene end was trimmed by 3 bases and the J gene end by 6 bases; junction bases not matched to a gene: 7. Here the CDR3 DNA reads TGCAGCGTTGAGTGGGACAGGTCTCCCGAGCAGTACTTC. It is translated as CSVEWDRSPEQYF.

The J gene is TRBJ2-7, the V gene TRBV10-3; D possibly corresponds to TRBD1 (6 bases). The CDR3 spans 12 residues. Trimming cost V 11 bases and J 0 bases, with 11 bases left between them. CDR1 and CDR2 from the germline V gene are ENHRY and SYGVKD. In DNA, the CDR3 is TGTGCCGCCACGGACAGCTCCTACGAGCAGTACTTC. It codes for CAATDSSYEQYF.

The chain carries TRBV7-9 and TRBJ2-1; 10 positions agree with TRBD1. CDR1 SEHNR and CDR2 FQNEAQ come from the germline V gene (reference sequence). There are 15 residues in the CDR3. J was trimmed by 8 bases and V by 5 bases; bases with no gene match: 9. The CDR3 DNA reads as TGTGCCAGCAGCCAGAGGACAGGGGGTGACGATGAGCAGTTCTTC. Translated: CASSQRTGGDDEQFF.

V usage is TRBV6-5 and J usage is TRBJ1-2; 8 bases agree with TRBD1. V gave up 3 bases and J gave up 7 bases; unmatched junction bases: 7. The CDR3 covers 14 residues. Germline lookup yields CDR1 MNHEY and CDR2 SVGAGI. CDR3 DNA: TGTGCCAGCAGTTATGGCCCAGGGGGCCTTGGCTACACCTTC. Protein product: CASSYGPGGLGYTF.

The table lists this clonotype with many counts. The V and J genes are TRBV12-3 or TRBV12-4 and TRBJ1-3, with D possibly being TRBD1 (5 bases). The V and J ends lost 7 bases and 3 bases respectively, with 13 bases between them. The CDR3 has 14 residues. The CDR3 sequence is CASTLGGNGNTIYF. The CDR3, as DNA: TGTGCCAGCACTTTGGGGGGAAATGGAAACACCATATATTTT.

The J gene is TRBJ2-2, the V gene TRBV15; D is perhaps TRBD2 (7 bases). From germline, CDR1 is LNHNV and CDR2 YYDKDF (reference sequence). The CDR3 runs 18 residues. Trimming pared 3 bases from V and 0 bases from J, leaving 17 bases between. CDR3 region: CATSSSLLGGANTGELFF. The DNA of the CDR3 is TGTGCCACCAGCAGCTCTCTCCTAGGGGGGGCGAACACCGGGGAGCTGTTTTTT.

V usage is TRBV18 and J usage is TRBJ2-7, with D possibly TRBD2 on 5 matching bases. With 2 bases removed from V and 2 bases from J, the gap between germline ends came to 13 bases. The CDR3 totals 15 residues. Germline V gives CDR1 KGHSH, CDR2 LQKENI. The CDR3 nucleotides read TGTGCCAGCTCACCAGCCGGGGAGCCTCCCTACGAGCAGTACTTC. This codes for CASSPAGEPPYEQYF.

V and J are TRBV20-1 and TRBJ1-1, with 7 bases that match TRBD1. The CDR3 is 15 residues long. CDR1 DFQATT and CDR2 SNEGSKA come from the germline V gene (reference sequence). After removal of 1 base from V and 1 base from J, the junction contained 6 bases not matched to a gene. The CDR3 protein is CSARAPGTANTEAFF. CDR3 nucleotides: TGCAGTGCTAGAGCCCCCGGGACAGCGAACACTGAAGCTTTCTTT.

The chain employs TRBV5-1 and TRBJ2-6; 12 bases line up with TRBD1. This CDR3 has 18 residues. Germline CDR1 reads SGHRS; CDR2 reads YFSETQ. Trimming took 3 bases from V and 2 from J; bases not matched to a gene: 6. CDR3 loop: CASSSRDRGLPGANVLTF. CDR3 DNA: TGCGCCAGCAGCTCCCGGGACAGGGGGCTCCCTGGGGCCAACGTCCTGACTTTC.

This clonotype was seen only a few times. V and J are TRBV7-2 and TRBJ2-5; 10 bases are shared with TRBD2. The CDR3 is 15 amino acids. The germline V gene has CDR1 SGHTA and CDR2 FQGNSA. Trimming at V came to 5 bases and at J to 4 bases, leaving 7 bases not matched to a gene. CDR3 DNA: TGTGCCAGCAGCCCCAAGCGGGAGGGCCGAGAGACCCAGTACTTC. Protein product: CASSPKREGRETQYF.

The chain recombines TRBV5-1 with TRBJ1-1; D is ambiguous. The germline V gene encodes CDR1 SGHRS and CDR2 YFSETQ. This CDR3 region has 11 residues. The V end lost 0 bases, the J end lost 11 bases, and 8 bases lay between the germline ends. The CDR3 region is CASSLAGRAFF. The DNA for the CDR3 is TGCGCCAGCAGCTTGGCCGGCCGGGCTTTCTTT.

At least ten counts were recorded for this clonotype. The V call is TRBV7-2, the J call TRBJ1-3; D call uncertain. The ends were cut back, 1 base at V and 0 bases at J, with 10 bases in the middle. The CDR3 has 16 amino acids. Per the germline V gene, CDR1 is SGHTA and CDR2 is FQGNSA. The CDR3 reads CASSLVGPGSGNTIYF. CDR3 coding DNA: TGTGCCAGCAGCTTAGTTGGGCCCGGCTCTGGAAACACCATATATTTT.

This clonotype was detected ten times or more. The V gene is TRBV7-3, the J gene TRBJ2-7; D is perhaps TRBD2 (5 bases). The CDR3 runs to 15 residues. The V and J ends lost 5 bases and 2 bases respectively, with 16 bases between them. The germline V gene has CDR1 SGHTA and CDR2 FQGTGA. The CDR3 DNA is TGTGCCAGCAGCGCCACAGCGGCACAACCCTACGAGCAGTACTTC. Amino acids: CASSATAAQPYEQYF.

This clonotype showed up many times. V gene TRBV28 combines with J gene TRBJ2-7; either TRBD1 or TRBD2 may fit D (6 bases each). CDR1 and CDR2 (germline): MDHEN, SYDVKM. Between the trimmed V and J ends, which lost 5 bases and 8 bases, there was a span of 25 bases. This CDR3 is 16 amino acids long. The CDR3 DNA is TGTGCCAGCAGTCAGACCAGGGGAGGAGGTCTATTGCAGCAGTACTTC. Translating gives CASSQTRGGGLLQQYF. The whole variable domain, remainder taken from reference TRBV28 and TRBJ2-7, is DVKVTQSSRYLVKRTGEKVFLECVQDMDHENMFWYRQDPGLGLRLIYFSYDVKMKEKGDIPEGYSVSREKKERFSLILESASTNQTSMYLCASSQTRGGGLLQQYFGPGTRLTVT.

With regard to this clonotype: It may be a read error: a sequence one base away is much more abundant. The rearrangement joins TRBV11-2 to TRBJ2-2; D is perhaps TRBD2 (5 bases). The CDR3 spans 15 residues. Per germline, CDR1 SGHAT and CDR2 FQNNGV. CDR3 protein: CATARLREATGELLF. The CDR3 DNA sequence: TGTGCCACCGCTCGCTTAAGAGAGGCCACCGGGGAGCTGCTTTTT.

There are many counts of this clonotype. This chain uses TRBV20-1 with TRBJ2-5, with D possibly TRBD2 on 5 matching bases. This CDR3 comprises 13 residues. Per the germline V gene, CDR1 is DFQATT and CDR2 is SNEGSKA (reference sequence). V was pared by 6 bases and J by 2 bases, with 13 bases between. The CDR3 nucleotides read TGCAGTGCGGGAGACGGACCTCAAGAGACCCAGTACTTC. Its protein product is CSAGDGPQETQYF.

This clonotype was seen many times. The rearrangement links TRBV28 to TRBJ2-7; D ambiguous. V dropped 5 bases and J dropped 4 bases, with 9 bases sitting between them. The germline gives CDR1 MDHEN, CDR2 SYDVKM. The CDR3 covers 12 residues. Here the CDR3 reads CASSLRNYEQYF. CDR3 coding DNA: TGTGCCAGCAGTCTCCGGAATTACGAGCAGTACTTC. The whole variable domain, remainder taken from reference TRBV28 and TRBJ2-7, is DVKVTQSSRYLVKRTGEKVFLECVQDMDHENMFWYRQDPGLGLRLIYFSYDVKMKEKGDIPEGYSVSREKKERFSLILESASTNQTSMYLCASSLRNYEQYFGPGTRLTVT.

The chain joins TRBV20-1 to TRBJ1-2; D is perhaps TRBD1 (5 bases). This CDR3 contains 13 residues. CDR1 DFQATT and CDR2 SNEGSKA come from the germline V gene (reference sequence). With 6 bases removed from V and 6 bases from J, the gap between germline ends came to 17 bases. The CDR3 DNA reads TGCAGTGCCCCAAGGGACTCGTCCGATGGCTACACCTTC. Translating gives CSAPRDSSDGYTF.

This clonotype has only one observation. A read error is possible here, since a much larger clone lies one base away. V and J are TRBV12-3 or TRBV12-4 and TRBJ2-7; TRBD1 is a possible D gene (5 bases). The CDR3 length is 15 residues. The CDR3 region has the DNA TGTGCCAGCACCGAAAAGCCGGCAGGGCTCTACGAGCTGTACTTC. It translates to CASTEKPAGLYELYF.

This clonotype was found many times. The J gene is TRBJ1-1, the V gene TRBV29-1; TRBD1 matches 8 bases. The germline V gene encodes CDR1 SQVTM and CDR2 ANQGSEA. The CDR3 has 13 amino acids. With 8 bases clipped from V and 1 base from J, the junction kept 6 bases outside the gene matches. CDR3 residues: CSSDRVGNTEAFF. CDR3 coding DNA: TGCAGCTCGGACAGGGTGGGGAACACTGAAGCTTTCTTT.

This clonotype has a handful of counts. The V and J genes are TRBV25-1 and TRBJ1-4; no clear D gene. Germline V gene sequence: CDR1 MGHDK, CDR2 SYGVNS. This CDR3 has 13 amino acids. V lost 8 bases and J lost 5, with 12 bases in between. The CDR3 region has the DNA TGTGCCAGCGGCGGACGGGGAAATGAAAAACTGTTTTTT. This codes for CASGGRGNEKLFF.

The chain is built from TRBV9 and TRBJ2-5, with 12 bases matching TRBD2. The length of the CDR3 is 16 residues. The germline CDR1 and CDR2 sequences are SGDLS and YYNGEE. Trimming at V came to 0 bases and at J to 5 bases, leaving 5 bases not matched to a gene. CDR3 sequence: CASSVGSSGGGETQYF. Written as DNA, the CDR3 is TGTGCCAGCAGCGTAGGATCTAGCGGGGGGGGTGAGACCCAGTACTTC.

V is TRBV19 and J is TRBJ2-3; 12 bases match TRBD2. The V and J ends lost 7 bases and 2 bases, in that order; junction bases with no gene match: 10. The length of the CDR3 is 17 residues. CDR1 and CDR2 from the germline V gene are LNHDA and SQIVND (reference sequence). CDR3 region: CASIDTGLAGLTDTQYF. The DNA for the CDR3 is TGTGCCAGTATTGATACCGGACTAGCGGGGCTCACAGATACGCAGTATTTT.